This T cell receptor beta chain was found in a study of T-cell memory formation after mild COVID-19. Looking at the study overall: Largely, TCR clusters stayed within a single donor.

Germline loops: CDR1 MNHEY, CDR2 SVGEGT. The CDR3 contains 19 residues. With 2 bases clipped from V and 4 bases from J, the junction kept 16 bases outside the gene matches. TCRdb re-called the 5' RACE reads with MiXCR, one entry per CDR3 protein. The table shows approximately 12,000 distinct CDR3 sequences, with 15% to 20% occurring only once. Ten or more counts support this clonotype. This sequence joins TRBV6-2 or TRBV6-3 and TRBJ2-1; 8 nucleotides line up with TRBD2. The source is a young man who had mild COVID-19 (a few samples of this study predate the infection). Cell type and time point are not known. The specimen sequenced was PBMCs or a T cell subset sorted from them (not recorded which). CDR3 DNA: TGTGCCAGCAGTTACAGTGTGGGACTAGATGTCCCCGGTTACAATGAGCAGTTCTTC. This codes for CASSYSVGLDVPGYNEQFF.